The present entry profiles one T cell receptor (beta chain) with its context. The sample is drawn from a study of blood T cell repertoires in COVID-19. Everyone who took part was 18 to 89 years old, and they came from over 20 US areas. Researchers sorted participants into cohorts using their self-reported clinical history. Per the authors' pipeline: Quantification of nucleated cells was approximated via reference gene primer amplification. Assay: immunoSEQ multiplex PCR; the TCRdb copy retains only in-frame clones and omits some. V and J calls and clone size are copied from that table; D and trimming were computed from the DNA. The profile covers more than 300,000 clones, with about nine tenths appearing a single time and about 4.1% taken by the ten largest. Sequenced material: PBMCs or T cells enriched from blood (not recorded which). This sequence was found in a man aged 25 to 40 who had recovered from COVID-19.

The CDR3 nucleotides read TGTGCCAGCAGTGCGGACAGGCGAACCAATTCACCCCTCCACTTT. It specifies CASSADRRTNSPLHF. This chain links TRBV2 with TRBJ1-6; 7 bases align to TRBD1. The CDR3 spans 15 residues. J lost 7 bases, V lost 4 bases, and 7 bases had no gene match. Germline-derived CDR1 and CDR2 are SNHLY and FYNNEI.